A selection of T cell receptor beta chains follows, all from one sample in a study of cytomegalovirus exposure and HLA in healthy donors. The assay was immunoSEQ multiplex PCR, and TCRdb's table has in-frame clones only and misses some. Of approximately 280,000 clones listed, around 87% are singletons. The sequenced sample consisted of PBMCs. The receptor set was obtained from a woman aged 18-35 years in good health and CMV-seronegative. Both conserved end residues are part of each CDR3. Each record gives: CDR3 length, J gene, D gene, V gene, CDR3 DNA, CDR3 protein. The D gene is left open where the match is weak.

cdr3_length: 13; j_call: TRBJ2-7; d_call: TRBD1; v_call: TRBV18; cdr3_nt: TGTGCCAGCTCAGGACAGGGGAATCGCGAGCAGTACTTC; cdr3_aa: CASSGQGNREQYF
cdr3_length: 15; j_call: TRBJ2-2; d_call: TRBD2; v_call: TRBV10-1; cdr3_nt: TGCGCCAGCAGTGCCGGGACTATATCCACCGGGGAGCTGTTTTTT; cdr3_aa: CASSAGTISTGELFF
cdr3_length: 16; j_call: TRBJ2-2; d_call: NA; v_call: TRBV7-2; cdr3_nt: TGTGCCAGCAGCTTAATCTCGCGGGCGAGCACCGGGGAGCTGTTTTTT; cdr3_aa: CASSLISRASTGELFF
cdr3_length: 13; j_call: TRBJ1-1; d_call: NA; v_call: TRBV18; cdr3_nt: TGTGCCAGTTCCCGGACACCGAACACTGAAGCTTTCTTT; cdr3_aa: CASSRTPNTEAFF
cdr3_length: 17; j_call: TRBJ2-1; d_call: TRBD2; v_call: TRBV14; cdr3_nt: TGTGCCAGCAGCCCCGGAGGGAGGGCCTTCCCGTACAATGAGCAGTTCTTC; cdr3_aa: CASSPGGRAFPYNEQFF
cdr3_length: 14; j_call: TRBJ1-5; d_call: NA; v_call: TRBV13; cdr3_nt: TGTGCCAGCAGCTTCCGGGGACACAATCAGCCCCAGCATTTT; cdr3_aa: CASSFRGHNQPQHF
cdr3_length: 14; j_call: TRBJ1-2; d_call: TRBD1; v_call: TRBV5-1; cdr3_nt: TGCGCCAGCAGCAGATCGGGACAGAGCTATGGCTACACCTTC; cdr3_aa: CASSRSGQSYGYTF
cdr3_length: 14; j_call: TRBJ1-1; d_call: NA; v_call: TRBV7-3; cdr3_nt: TGTGCCAGCAGCCCCAGGGGAGGGGACACTGAAGCTTTCTTT; cdr3_aa: CASSPRGGDTEAFF
cdr3_length: 15; j_call: TRBJ2-1; d_call: NA; v_call: TRBV14; cdr3_nt: TGTGCCAGCAGCCCCTCGGGGGGCTACTACAATGAGCAGTTCTTC; cdr3_aa: CASSPSGGYYNEQFF
cdr3_length: 15; j_call: TRBJ1-1; d_call: NA; v_call: TRBV28; cdr3_nt: TGTGCCAGCAGTTTAGGGGGCCAGGGTGGGACTGAAGCTTTCTTT; cdr3_aa: CASSLGGQGGTEAFF
cdr3_length: 13; j_call: TRBJ1-6; d_call: NA; v_call: TRBV29-1; cdr3_nt: TGCAGCGTCTCCAGCTCCTATAATTCACCCCTCCACTTT; cdr3_aa: CSVSSSYNSPLHF
cdr3_length: 12; j_call: TRBJ2-5; d_call: TRBD1; v_call: TRBV28; cdr3_nt: TGTGCCAGCAGGCTACAGGGGGGGACCCAGTACTTC; cdr3_aa: CASRLQGGTQYF
cdr3_length: 13; j_call: TRBJ2-3; d_call: NA; v_call: TRBV9; cdr3_nt: TGTGCCAGCAGCGTAGCCGGTACAGATACGCAGTATTTT; cdr3_aa: CASSVAGTDTQYF
cdr3_length: 15; j_call: TRBJ2-7; d_call: TRBD1; v_call: TRBV5-1; cdr3_nt: TGCGCCAGCAGCTCGGACAGGGCCACCTCCTACGAGCAGTACTTC; cdr3_aa: CASSSDRATSYEQYF
cdr3_length: 16; j_call: TRBJ2-7; d_call: TRBD2; v_call: TRBV28; cdr3_nt: TGTGCCAGCACCCGGGTAGCGGGCGGTGTTTTCTACGAGCAGTACTTC; cdr3_aa: CASTRVAGGVFYEQYF
cdr3_length: 15; j_call: TRBJ2-7; d_call: TRBD1; v_call: TRBV15; cdr3_nt: TGTGCCACCAGCAGAGACGGGACAGGGGGCCTCGAGCAGTACTTC; cdr3_aa: CATSRDGTGGLEQYF
cdr3_length: 16; j_call: TRBJ2-3; d_call: TRBD1; v_call: TRBV28; cdr3_nt: TGTGCCAGCAGTTTACCCGGACAGGGGCCGGAGGATACGCAGTATTTT; cdr3_aa: CASSLPGQGPEDTQYF
cdr3_length: 15; j_call: TRBJ2-7; d_call: NA; v_call: TRBV19; cdr3_nt: TGTGCCAGTAGTAAGAGACTTGGGGCCCCGGACGAGCAGTACTTC; cdr3_aa: CASSKRLGAPDEQYF
cdr3_length: 17; j_call: TRBJ1-1; d_call: NA; v_call: TRBV28; cdr3_nt: TGTGCCAGCAGTTTCCGAGCGGATATGGTTTTGAACACTGAAGCTTTCTTT; cdr3_aa: CASSFRADMVLNTEAFF
cdr3_length: 15; j_call: TRBJ1-6; d_call: TRBD1; v_call: TRBV28; cdr3_nt: TGTGCCAGCAGTTGGACAGGGGTCGGGGGTTCACCCCTCCACTTT; cdr3_aa: CASSWTGVGGSPLHF
cdr3_length: 13; j_call: TRBJ2-5; d_call: NA; v_call: TRBV28; cdr3_nt: TGTGCCAGCAGTAGAATATCAGGGAAGGCCCAGTACTTC; cdr3_aa: CASSRISGKAQYF
cdr3_length: 13; j_call: TRBJ1-2; d_call: TRBD1; v_call: TRBV2; cdr3_nt: TGTGCCAGCACTGCTTCAGGGGGCTATGGCTACACCTTC; cdr3_aa: CASTASGGYGYTF